Described below is a single TCR beta chain sequence and its context. This clonotype is judged medium-sized (0.01 to 0.1%). No cognate antigen has been identified for it. No much larger clone is present one base from it, and per-base qualities are unavailable. TCR beta CDR3 regions were amplified from RNA transcripts. The TCR CDR3 was subjected to a first round of RT-PCR using the HTBI primer set and the Qiagen OneStep RT-PCR kit. Libraries were constructed in a second round of multiplex PCR, after which size selection and purification were performed. Sequencing of the libraries was done on an Illumina HiSeq2000 using paired-end 100 bp reads. For the original study's pipeline: SOAPnuke was used to process the raw data, removing reads that contained adapters or uncalled bases, had a mean Phred below 15, or lacked an exact match to the constant primer or identifier. High-quality paired reads were merged with COPE v1.2.5, and unique nucleotide sequences were defined as clonotypes. MiTCR v1.1 was used to align the clonotypes against IMGT TRBV, TRBD and TRBJ reference segments. The analysis included only V-J combinations with a frequency above 0.0001, which together covered around 99% of the repertoires. The TCS score was defined as the ratio of F50 (clonal expansion) to E x V (chaos), calculated using BLOSUM62-based TCRdist between CDR3 peptides within each V-J. Welch's t-statistics and random forest reduced several hundred V-J features to 10 to 15, which were used in a naive Bayes classifier (R e1071). TCRdb took the public reads, trimmed them with fastp at Q25, ran MiXCR for clone calling and kept in-frame beta chains. A single entry per CDR3 protein holds the most common genes and DNA from its merged rows. What appears here as the V and J calls and clone size reflects TCRdb's work, not the paper's. The sample table records hundreds of thousands of distinct CDR3 sequences; approximately 18% of these occur just once. The top ten clonotypes cover roughly 17% of the sample.

Hyperthyroidism patients were aged 18 to 65 years and newly diagnosed, with disease duration of less than 2 months. Patients with uncontrolled infections, other autoimmune diseases, pregnancy or lactation were excluded. Diagnoses relied on clinical symptoms, serum thyroxine and TRAb, thyroid ultrasound and orbital computed tomography. Blood from progressor patients was drawn when they were first diagnosed with hyperthyroidism, before any ophthalmopathy symptoms appeared. PBMCs were isolated from 7.5 to 10 ml of fresh peripheral blood by Ficoll-Paque density gradient centrifugation. Progressor patients were defined as those initially diagnosed with Graves' hyperthyroidism in whom ophthalmopathy developed during follow-up. Total RNA was extracted using Trizol reagent, and RNA quality was assessed on an Agilent 2100 Bioanalyzer. The data derive from a study of T cells in Graves' hyperthyroidism and ophthalmopathy (dated by TCRdb to about 2019). For the study in its entirety: Peripheral blood samples were taken at the time of initial diagnosis, prior to any treatment. To identify distinguishing TCR V-J signatures, a discovery cohort of about a hundred patients was used, comprising 43 with Graves' ophthalmopathy and approximately 57 with stable Graves' hyperthyroidism. An independent validation cohort of 18 to 20 hyperthyroidism patients and 15 or so patients who later progressed to ophthalmopathy tested prospective prediction of ophthalmopathy. The approximately 100 discovery patients were divided at random into training and test sets in a 7:3 ratio. Thyroid tissue and blood T-cell repertoires from six Graves' hyperthyroidism patients were also compared in the study. After blood sampling, hyperthyroidism patients were treated with methimazole at a starting dose of 30 mg daily, and ophthalmopathy patients were treated with high-dose intravenous methylprednisolone. According to the paper, TCR Vbeta CDR3 sequencing was carried out on roughly 130 peripheral blood samples, which came from around 43 ophthalmopathy, around 75 hyperthyroidism and approximately 17 progressor patients. The study at large found these results: Most expanded thyroid clonotypes (frequency above 0.001) were also detected in blood, suggesting blood repertoires may reflect thyroid immune responses. Sample size was not statistically predetermined, and blinding of investigators to group allocation was not performed. In cross-validation, a model built on a 13 V-J signature told ophthalmopathy apart from stable hyperthyroidism with approximately 91% sensitivity and 81% to 82% specificity, and in testing the same model reached 80%/75%. In validation, progression to ophthalmopathy was predicted by the model with 55% to 71% sensitivity and around 76% specificity, a median of about 6.8 months before onset.

The receptor comes from a woman aged 45 to 65 with Graves' hyperthyroidism that later progressed to Graves' ophthalmopathy. The sequencing sample was made of blood.

The CDR3: CASRRGVEVNQPQHF. The bases are TGCGCCAGCCGCCGGGGGGTGGAGGTCAATCAGCCCCAGCATTTT. The sequence joins TRBV4-1 to TRBJ1-5; D gene: possibly TRBD1, on 5 matching bases. For CDR1 and CDR2, the germline V gene lists MGHRA and YSYEKL. CDR3 length: 15 amino acids, cysteine to phenylalanine. Only CDR3 DNA remains: 45 bases, in frame from the first base. V and J lose 8 bases and 3 bases, and a span of 17 bases separates them.